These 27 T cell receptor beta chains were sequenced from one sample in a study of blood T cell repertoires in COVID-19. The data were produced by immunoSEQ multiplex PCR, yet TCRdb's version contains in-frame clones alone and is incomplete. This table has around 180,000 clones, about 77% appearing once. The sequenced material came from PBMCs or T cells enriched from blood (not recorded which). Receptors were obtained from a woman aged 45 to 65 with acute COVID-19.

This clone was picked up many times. Here the CDR3 reads CARGKGQGANEQFF. As DNA, the CDR3 is TGTGCCAGAGGGAAAGGACAGGGGGCCAATGAGCAGTTCTTC. The V and J genes are TRBV5-3 and TRBJ2-1, with TRBD1 matching over 11 bases. TRBV5-3 falls under the ORF class, with uncertain function. The CDR3 is 14 amino acids. Germline trimming cut 7 bases from V and 6 bases from J; bases unmatched to any gene: 6.

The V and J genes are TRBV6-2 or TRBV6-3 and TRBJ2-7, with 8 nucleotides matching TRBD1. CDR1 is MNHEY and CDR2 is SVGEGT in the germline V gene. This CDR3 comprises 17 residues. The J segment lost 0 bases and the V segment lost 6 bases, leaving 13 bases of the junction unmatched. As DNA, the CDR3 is TGTGCCAGCAGCCCGGGACAGGTGGTTTATCGCTCCTACGAGCAGTACGTC. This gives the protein CASSPGQVVYRSYEQYV.

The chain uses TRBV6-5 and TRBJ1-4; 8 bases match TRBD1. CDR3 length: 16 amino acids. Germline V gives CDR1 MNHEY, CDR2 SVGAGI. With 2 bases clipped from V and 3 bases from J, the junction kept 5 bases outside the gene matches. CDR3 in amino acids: CASSYGQGIANEKLFF. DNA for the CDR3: TGTGCCAGCAGTTACGGACAGGGTATAGCTAATGAAAAACTGTTTTTT.

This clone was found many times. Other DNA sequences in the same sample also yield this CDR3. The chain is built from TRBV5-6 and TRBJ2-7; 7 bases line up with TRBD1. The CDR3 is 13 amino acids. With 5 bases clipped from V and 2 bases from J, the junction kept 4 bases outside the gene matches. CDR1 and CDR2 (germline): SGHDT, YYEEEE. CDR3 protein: CASSLTGTYEQYV. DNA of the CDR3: TGTGCCAGCAGTCTGACAGGGACCTACGAGCAGTACGTC.

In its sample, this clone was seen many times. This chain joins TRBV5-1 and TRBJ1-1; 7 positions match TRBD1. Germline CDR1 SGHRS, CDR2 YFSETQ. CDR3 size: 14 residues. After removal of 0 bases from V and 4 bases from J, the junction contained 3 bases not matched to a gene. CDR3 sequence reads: CASSLEGTVTEAFF. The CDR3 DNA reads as TGCGCCAGCAGCTTGGAAGGGACAGTCACTGAAGCTTTCTTT.

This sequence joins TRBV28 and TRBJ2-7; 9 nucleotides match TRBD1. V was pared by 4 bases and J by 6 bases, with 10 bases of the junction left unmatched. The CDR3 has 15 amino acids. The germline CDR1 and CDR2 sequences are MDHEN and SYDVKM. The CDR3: CASSSAGQGSGEQYV. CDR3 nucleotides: TGTGCCAGCAGTTCCGCTGGACAGGGGTCCGGCGAGCAGTACGTC.

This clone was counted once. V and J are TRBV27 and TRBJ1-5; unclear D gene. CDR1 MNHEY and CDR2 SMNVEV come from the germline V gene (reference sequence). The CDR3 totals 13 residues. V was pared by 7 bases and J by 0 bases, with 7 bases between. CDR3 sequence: CASIFYSNQPQHF. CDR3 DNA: TGTGCCAGCATCTTCTATAGCAATCAGCCCCAGCATTTT.

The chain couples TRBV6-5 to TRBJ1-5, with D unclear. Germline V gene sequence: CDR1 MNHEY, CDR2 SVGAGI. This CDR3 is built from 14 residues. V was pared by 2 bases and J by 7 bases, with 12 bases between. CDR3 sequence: CASSYRVIGQPQHF. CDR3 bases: TGTGCCAGCAGTTACCGGGTCATCGGGCAGCCCCAGCATTTT.

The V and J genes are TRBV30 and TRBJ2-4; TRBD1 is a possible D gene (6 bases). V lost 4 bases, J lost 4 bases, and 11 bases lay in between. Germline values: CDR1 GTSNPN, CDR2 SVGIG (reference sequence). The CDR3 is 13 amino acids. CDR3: CAWTRGIKNIQYF. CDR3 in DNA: TGTGCCTGGACGAGGGGGATAAAAAACATTCAGTACTTC.

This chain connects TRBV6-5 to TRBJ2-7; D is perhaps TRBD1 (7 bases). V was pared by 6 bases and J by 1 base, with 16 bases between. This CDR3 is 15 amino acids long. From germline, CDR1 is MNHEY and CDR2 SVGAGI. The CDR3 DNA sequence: TGTGCCAGCAGGCCCACAGGGGAGGAATCCTACGAGCAGTACGTC. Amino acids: CASRPTGEESYEQYV.

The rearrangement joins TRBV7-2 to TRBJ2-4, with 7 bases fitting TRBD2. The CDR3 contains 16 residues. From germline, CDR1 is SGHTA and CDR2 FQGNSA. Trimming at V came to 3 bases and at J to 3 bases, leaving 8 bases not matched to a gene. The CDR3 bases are TGTGCCAGCAGCTTTTACCAGCGGGGCGGCAAAAACATTCAGTACTTC. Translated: CASSFYQRGGKNIQYF. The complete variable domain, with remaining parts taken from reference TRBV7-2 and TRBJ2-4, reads GAGVSQSPSNKVTEKGKDVELRCDPISGHTALYWYRQSLGQGLEFLIYFQGNSAPDKSGLPSDRFSAERTGGSVSTLTIQRTQQEDSAVYLCASSFYQRGGKNIQYFGAGTRLSVL.

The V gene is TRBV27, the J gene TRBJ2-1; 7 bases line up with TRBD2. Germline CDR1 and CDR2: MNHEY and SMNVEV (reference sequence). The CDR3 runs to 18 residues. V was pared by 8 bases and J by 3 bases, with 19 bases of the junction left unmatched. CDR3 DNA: TGTGCCAGCTGGACTCACCGCGGGGGAGGGCTTGGCTACAATGAGCAGTTCTTC. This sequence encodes CASWTHRGGGLGYNEQFF.

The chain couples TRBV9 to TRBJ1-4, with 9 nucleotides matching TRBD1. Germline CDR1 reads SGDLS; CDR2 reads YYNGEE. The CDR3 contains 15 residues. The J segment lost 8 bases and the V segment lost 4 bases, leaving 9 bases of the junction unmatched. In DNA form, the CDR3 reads TGTGCCAGCAGCTCCCGACAGGGGGATTGGGAAAAACTGTTTTTT. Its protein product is CASSSRQGDWEKLFF.

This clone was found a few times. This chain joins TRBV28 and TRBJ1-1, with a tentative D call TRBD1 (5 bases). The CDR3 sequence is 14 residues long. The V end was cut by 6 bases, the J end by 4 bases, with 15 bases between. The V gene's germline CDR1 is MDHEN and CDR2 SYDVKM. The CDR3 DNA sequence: TGTGCCAGCAGCCGCAGAGGGGAGGGCACTGAAGCTTTCTTT. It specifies CASSRRGEGTEAFF.

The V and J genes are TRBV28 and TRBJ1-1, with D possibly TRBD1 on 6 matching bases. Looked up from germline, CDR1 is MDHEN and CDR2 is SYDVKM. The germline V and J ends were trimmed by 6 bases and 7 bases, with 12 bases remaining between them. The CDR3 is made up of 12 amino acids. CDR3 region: CASSLTGGEAFF. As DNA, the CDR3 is TGTGCCAGCAGCCTGACAGGAGGTGAAGCTTTCTTT.

The CDR3 reads CASSNKPAGTDTQYF. The CDR3 DNA is TGTGCCAGCAGCAATAAACCGGCGGGCACAGATACGCAGTATTTT. The rearrangement links TRBV6-5 to TRBJ2-3; unclear D gene. Trimming removed 6 bases from V and 1 base from J, with 14 bases in between. CDR1 MNHEY and CDR2 SVGAGI come from the germline V gene. CDR3 length: 15 residues.

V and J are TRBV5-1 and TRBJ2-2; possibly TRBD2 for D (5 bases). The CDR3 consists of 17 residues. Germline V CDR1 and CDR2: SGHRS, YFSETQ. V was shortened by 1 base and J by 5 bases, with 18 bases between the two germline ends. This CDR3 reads CASSLTAGLSGTGELFF. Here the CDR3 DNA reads TGCGCCAGCAGCTTGACCGCCGGGCTTTCGGGAACCGGGGAGCTGTTTTTT.

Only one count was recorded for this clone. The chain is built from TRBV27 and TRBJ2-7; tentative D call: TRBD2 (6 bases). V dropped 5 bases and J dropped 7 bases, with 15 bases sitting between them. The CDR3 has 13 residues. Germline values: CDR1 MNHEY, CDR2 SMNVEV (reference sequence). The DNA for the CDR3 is TGTGCCAGCAGTAGGAACGGCGCGGGGGAGCAGTACGTC. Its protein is CASSRNGAGEQYV.

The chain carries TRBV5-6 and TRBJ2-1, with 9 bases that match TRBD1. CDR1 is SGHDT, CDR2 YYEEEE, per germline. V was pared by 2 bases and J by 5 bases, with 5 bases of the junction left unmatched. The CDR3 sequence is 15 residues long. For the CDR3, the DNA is TGTGCCAGCAGCTTCCGACAGGGGGTACACAATGAGCAGTTCTTC. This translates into CASSFRQGVHNEQFF.

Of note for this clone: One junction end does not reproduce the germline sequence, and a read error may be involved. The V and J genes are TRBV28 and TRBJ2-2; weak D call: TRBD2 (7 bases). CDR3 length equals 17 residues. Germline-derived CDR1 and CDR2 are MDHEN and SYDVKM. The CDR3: CASSRPQGRVPTRELFF. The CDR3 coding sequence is TGTGCCAGCAGTCGACCCCAGGGGAGGGTCCCCACCCGGGAGCTGTTTTTT.

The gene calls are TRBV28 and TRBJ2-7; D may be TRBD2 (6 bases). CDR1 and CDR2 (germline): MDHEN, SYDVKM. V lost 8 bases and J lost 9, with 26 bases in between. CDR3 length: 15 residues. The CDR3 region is CASSMAGPVETRQYV. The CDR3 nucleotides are TGTGCCAGCTCCATGGCGGGGCCCGTAGAGACGAGGCAGTACGTC.

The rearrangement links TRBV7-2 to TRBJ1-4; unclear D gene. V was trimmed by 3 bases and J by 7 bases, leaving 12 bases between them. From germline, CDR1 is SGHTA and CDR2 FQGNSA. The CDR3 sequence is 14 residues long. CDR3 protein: CASSFGRSSEKLFF. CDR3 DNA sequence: TGTGCCAGCAGCTTTGGCAGGTCGAGTGAAAAACTGTTTTTT.

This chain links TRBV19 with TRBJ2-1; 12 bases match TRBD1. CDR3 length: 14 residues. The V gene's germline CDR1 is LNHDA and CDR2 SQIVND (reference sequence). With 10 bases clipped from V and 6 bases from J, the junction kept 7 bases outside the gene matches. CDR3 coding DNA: TGTGCCATAAAGCCGGGACAGGGGGCCAATGAGCAGTTCTTC. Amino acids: CAIKPGQGANEQFF.

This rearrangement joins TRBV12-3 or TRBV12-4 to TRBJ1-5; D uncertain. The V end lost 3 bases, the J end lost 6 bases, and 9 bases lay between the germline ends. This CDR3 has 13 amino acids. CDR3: CASSFGGIQPQHF. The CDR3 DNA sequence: TGTGCCAGCAGTTTTGGCGGAATTCAGCCCCAGCATTTT.

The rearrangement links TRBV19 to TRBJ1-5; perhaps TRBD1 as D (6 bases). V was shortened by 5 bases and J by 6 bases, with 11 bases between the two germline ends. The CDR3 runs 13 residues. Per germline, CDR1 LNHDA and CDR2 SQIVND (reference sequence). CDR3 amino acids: CASSYRGAQPQHF. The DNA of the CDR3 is TGTGCCAGTAGTTACCGGGGGGCTCAGCCCCAGCATTTT. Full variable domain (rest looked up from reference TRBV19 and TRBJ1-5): DGGITQSPKYLFRKEGQNVTLSCEQNLNHDAMYWYRQDPGQGLRLIYYSQIVNDFQKGDIAEGYSVSREKKESFPLTVTSAQKNPTAFYLCASSYRGAQPQHFGDGTRLSIL.

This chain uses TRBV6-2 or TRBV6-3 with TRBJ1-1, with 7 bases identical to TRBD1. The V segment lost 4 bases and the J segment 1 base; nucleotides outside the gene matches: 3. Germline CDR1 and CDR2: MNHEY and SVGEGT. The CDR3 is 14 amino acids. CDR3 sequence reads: CASSLEGANTEAFF. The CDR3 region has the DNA TGTGCCAGCAGTTTAGAGGGGGCGAACACTGAAGCTTTCTTT.

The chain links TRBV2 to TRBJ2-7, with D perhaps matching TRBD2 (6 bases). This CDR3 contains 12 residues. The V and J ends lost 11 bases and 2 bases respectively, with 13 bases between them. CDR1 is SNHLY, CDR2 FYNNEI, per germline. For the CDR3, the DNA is TGTGCCTTCCGGGACTCGACCTACGAGCAGTACGTC. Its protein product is CAFRDSTYEQYV.